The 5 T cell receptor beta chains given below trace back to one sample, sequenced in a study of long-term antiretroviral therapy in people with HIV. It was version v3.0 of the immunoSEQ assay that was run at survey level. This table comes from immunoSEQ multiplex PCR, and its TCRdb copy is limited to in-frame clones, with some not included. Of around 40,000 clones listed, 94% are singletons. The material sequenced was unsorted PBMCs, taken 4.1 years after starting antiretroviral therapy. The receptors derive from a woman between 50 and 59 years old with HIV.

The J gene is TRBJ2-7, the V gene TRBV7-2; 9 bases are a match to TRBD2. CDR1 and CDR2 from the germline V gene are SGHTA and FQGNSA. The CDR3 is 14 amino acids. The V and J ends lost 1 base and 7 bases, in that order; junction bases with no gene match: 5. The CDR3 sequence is CASSLEAGGWEQYF. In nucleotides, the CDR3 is TGTGCCAGCAGCTTAGAAGCGGGGGGCTGGGAGCAGTACTTC.

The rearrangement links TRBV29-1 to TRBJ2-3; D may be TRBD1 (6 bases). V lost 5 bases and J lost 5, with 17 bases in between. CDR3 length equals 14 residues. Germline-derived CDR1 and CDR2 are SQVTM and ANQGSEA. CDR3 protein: CSVRQVGVQDTQYF. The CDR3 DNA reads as TGCAGCGTTCGACAGGTTGGGGTTCAAGATACGCAGTATTTT.

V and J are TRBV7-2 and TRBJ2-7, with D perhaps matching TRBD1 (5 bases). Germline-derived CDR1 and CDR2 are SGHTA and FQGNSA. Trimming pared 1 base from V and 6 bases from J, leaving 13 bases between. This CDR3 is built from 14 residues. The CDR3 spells CASSLDRSLGEQYF. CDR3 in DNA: TGTGCCAGCAGCTTAGACAGGAGTTTGGGCGAGCAGTACTTC. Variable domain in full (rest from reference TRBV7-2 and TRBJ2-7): GAGVSQSPSNKVTEKGKDVELRCDPISGHTALYWYRQSLGQGLEFLIYFQGNSAPDKSGLPSDRFSAERTGGSVSTLTIQRTQQEDSAVYLCASSLDRSLGEQYFGPGTRLTVT.

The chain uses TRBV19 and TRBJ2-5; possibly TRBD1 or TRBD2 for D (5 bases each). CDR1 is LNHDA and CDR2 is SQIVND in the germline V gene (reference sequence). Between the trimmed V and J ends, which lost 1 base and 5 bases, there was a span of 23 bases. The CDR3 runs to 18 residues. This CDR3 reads CASSIGPLRAGPGETQYF. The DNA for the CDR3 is TGTGCCAGTAGTATAGGCCCCCTTAGGGCAGGGCCGGGGGAGACCCAGTACTTC. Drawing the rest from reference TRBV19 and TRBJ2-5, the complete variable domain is DGGITQSPKYLFRKEGQNVTLSCEQNLNHDAMYWYRQDPGQGLRLIYYSQIVNDFQKGDIAEGYSVSREKKESFPLTVTSAQKNPTAFYLCASSIGPLRAGPGETQYFGPGTRLLVL.

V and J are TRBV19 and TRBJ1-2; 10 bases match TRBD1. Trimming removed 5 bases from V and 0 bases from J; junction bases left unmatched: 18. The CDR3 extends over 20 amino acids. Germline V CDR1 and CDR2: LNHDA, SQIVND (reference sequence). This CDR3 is CASSPALIGQGVSSNYGYTF. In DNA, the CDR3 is TGTGCCAGTAGTCCCGCCCTCATTGGACAGGGGGTTTCCTCTAACTATGGCTACACCTTC.